This T cell receptor (beta chain) appears in the sequencing data of a study of OX40 agonist ivuxolimab in advanced cancers. Study at large: Among those enrolled, mean age was about 63 years (range roughly 20 to 80) and 82.7% were male.

Some clones are missing from TCRdb's copy, which holds only in-frame ones; the method was immunoSEQ multiplex PCR. There are 85,000 to 130,000 clones in the sample; approximately 90% occur only once, and about 0.31% lies in the top ten. The receptor's source is an adult with an advanced solid tumor such as melanoma, head and neck, liver or kidney cancer. The sequences come from CD4+ or CD8+ T cells sorted from blood, collected in a trial of the OX40 agonist ivuxolimab.

CDR3 region: CASSSPSGTQYF. The CDR3 region has the DNA TGTGCCAGCAGTTCACCCAGTGGGACCCAGTACTTC. The rearrangement links TRBV11-1 to TRBJ2-5; D is unresolved. The V and J ends lost 6 bases and 7 bases respectively, with 12 bases between them. Germline V lookup: CDR1 SGHAT, CDR2 FQDESV (reference sequence). This CDR3 contains 12 residues.